The present entry profiles one TCR beta chain with its context. What it binds is not known. The data were taken from a study of shared clonotypes between healthy human individuals. Whole-study results and caveats: Clonotypes not shared had lower generation probabilities than those common to all four donors. Deeper or shallower sequencing was expected to change how clonotypes are shared among donors. Between several donors, naive CD4 clonotypes were shared at a level of about 5%. Relative to memory subsets, naive subsets generally showed larger estimated richness.

The assay was immunoSEQ multiplex PCR, and TCRdb's table has in-frame clones only and misses some. The sample lists some 380,000 clones, 95% to 97% seen once, with 0.32% in the top ten. This CDR3 has 16 amino acids. Germline V lookup: CDR1 SGHAT, CDR2 FQNNGV. Trimming removed 1 base from V and 3 bases from J; junction bases left unmatched: 5. The material sequenced was memory CD8+ T cells sorted from blood. Subset here: CD45RO+ cells pooled with CCR7-negative TemRA cells. V gene TRBV11-2 combines with J gene TRBJ1-4, with 7 nucleotides matching TRBD1. The TCR comes from a man aged 30 to 45 in good health. The CDR3 sequence is CASSLVGQGANEKLFF. DNA for the CDR3: TGTGCCAGCAGCTTAGTTGGTCAGGGGGCTAATGAAAAACTGTTTTTT.